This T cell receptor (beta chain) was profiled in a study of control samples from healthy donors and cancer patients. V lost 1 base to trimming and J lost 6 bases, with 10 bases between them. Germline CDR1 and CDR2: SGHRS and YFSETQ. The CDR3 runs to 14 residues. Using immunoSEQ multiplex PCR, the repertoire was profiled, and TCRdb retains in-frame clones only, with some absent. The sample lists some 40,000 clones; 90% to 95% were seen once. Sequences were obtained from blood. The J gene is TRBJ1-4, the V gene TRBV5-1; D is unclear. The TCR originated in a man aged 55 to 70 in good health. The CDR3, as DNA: TGCGCCAGCAGCTTGCGGACTCTCGATGAAAAACTGTTTTTT. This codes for CASSLRTLDEKLFF.